The rows below give T cell receptor beta chains drawn from one sample of a study of shared clonotypes between healthy human individuals. Assay used: immunoSEQ multiplex PCR; TCRdb lists only in-frame clones, some missing. Found here are over 2 million clones, just under 95% of them singletons; the top ten hold around 0.4%. The sequenced sample consisted of naive CD4+ T cells from PBMCs. The receptors originated from a young man in good health. Some clones in this sample may be carry-over from other donors' samples. The CDR3 runs from the conserved cysteine through the conserved F or W. Each record gives: clone size, J gene, D gene, V gene, CDR3 protein, CDR3 DNA. A D gene is named only where the DNA matches it firmly. Clone size, where shown, is once, few, many, or a class for clones that have expanded.

clone size: .
J gene: TRBJ1-3
D gene: .
V gene: TRBV18
CDR3 protein: CASSPRDNGNTIYF
CDR3 DNA: TGTGCCAGCTCACCACGGGACAATGGAAACACCATATATTTT

clone size: .
J gene: TRBJ1-5
D gene: TRBD1
V gene: TRBV19
CDR3 protein: CASSLLTGSLKPQHF
CDR3 DNA: TGTGCCAGTAGTCTCCTGACAGGGAGTCTCAAGCCCCAGCATTTT

clone size: .
J gene: TRBJ1-4
D gene: TRBD1
V gene: TRBV6-5
CDR3 protein: CASRKTGDSLSYF
CDR3 DNA: TGTGCCAGCAGAAAGACCGGGGACAGCCTATCTTACTTC

clone size: .
J gene: TRBJ1-5
D gene: .
V gene: TRBV19
CDR3 protein: CASSITGYSNQPQHF
CDR3 DNA: TGTGCCAGTAGTATAACGGGTTATAGCAATCAGCCCCAGCATTTT

clone size: .
J gene: TRBJ2-1
D gene: TRBD2
V gene: TRBV2
CDR3 protein: CASIGPSGYSYNEQFF
CDR3 DNA: TGTGCCAGCATAGGTCCTAGCGGGTACTCCTACAATGAGCAGTTCTTC

clone size: .
J gene: TRBJ2-2
D gene: TRBD2
V gene: TRBV6-5
CDR3 protein: CASRYQLADPTGELFF
CDR3 DNA: TGTGCCAGCAGATACCAACTAGCGGATCCCACCGGGGAGCTGTTTTTT

clone size: .
J gene: TRBJ1-1
D gene: .
V gene: TRBV28
CDR3 protein: CASSLLSRGFNTEAFF
CDR3 DNA: TGTGCCAGCAGTCTACTATCCCGGGGTTTCAACACTGAAGCTTTCTTT

clone size: .
J gene: TRBJ1-5
D gene: .
V gene: TRBV21-1
CDR3 protein: CASSKPRNRDRRKDQPQHF
CDR3 DNA: TGTGCCAGCAGCAAACCGAGAAACCGGGACAGAAGGAAGGATCAGCCCCAGCATTTT

clone size: .
J gene: TRBJ1-2
D gene: .
V gene: TRBV28
CDR3 protein: CASSITGPYGYTF
CDR3 DNA: TGTGCCAGCAGCATCACAGGGCCCTATGGCTACACCTTC

clone size: .
J gene: TRBJ1-2
D gene: .
V gene: TRBV5-6
CDR3 protein: CASSLVGTQLFYGYTF
CDR3 DNA: TGTGCCAGCAGCTTGGTTGGGACCCAACTCTTCTATGGCTACACCTTC

clone size: .
J gene: TRBJ2-7
D gene: TRBD1
V gene: TRBV7-8
CDR3 protein: CASSPGTGDREQYF
CDR3 DNA: TGTGCCAGCAGTCCCGGGACAGGGGATCGCGAGCAGTACTTC

clone size: .
J gene: TRBJ2-3
D gene: TRBD1
V gene: TRBV9
CDR3 protein: CASSVRDRGPGGTQYF
CDR3 DNA: TGTGCCAGCAGCGTAAGGGACAGGGGTCCGGGAGGTACGCAGTATTTT

clone size: .
J gene: TRBJ1-1
D gene: .
V gene: TRBV5-4
CDR3 protein: CASSLGGIMNTEAFF
CDR3 DNA: TGTGCCAGCAGCTTGGGCGGAATCATGAACACTGAAGCTTTCTTT

clone size: .
J gene: TRBJ1-5
D gene: .
V gene: TRBV4-2
CDR3 protein: CASSQDLVGAGQPQHF
CDR3 DNA: TGTGCCAGCAGCCAAGATCTCGTAGGGGCGGGTCAGCCCCAGCATTTT

clone size: .
J gene: TRBJ2-7
D gene: .
V gene: TRBV7-2
CDR3 protein: CASGRVRASSHEQYF
CDR3 DNA: TGTGCCAGCGGCCGGGTCAGGGCTTCCTCCCACGAGCAGTACTTC

clone size: once
J gene: TRBJ2-2
D gene: .
V gene: TRBV6-1
CDR3 protein: CASRSRGLDGELFF
CDR3 DNA: TGTGCCAGCAGGAGCAGGGGTTTGGACGGGGAGCTGTTTTTT

clone size: once
J gene: TRBJ1-1
D gene: .
V gene: TRBV27
CDR3 protein: CASSSTYIRGFTEAFF
CDR3 DNA: TGTGCCAGCAGTTCCACATACATTAGGGGGTTCACTGAAGCTTTCTTT

clone size: .
J gene: TRBJ2-7
D gene: TRBD1
V gene: TRBV10-3
CDR3 protein: CAISDTGADYEQYF
CDR3 DNA: TGTGCCATCAGCGATACAGGGGCTGACTACGAGCAGTACTTC

clone size: once
J gene: TRBJ2-5
D gene: .
V gene: TRBV19
CDR3 protein: CASSIDSLPGQGRETQYF
CDR3 DNA: TGTGCCAGTAGTATAGATAGCCTCCCGGGACAAGGGAGGGAGACCCAGTACTTC

clone size: once
J gene: TRBJ2-1
D gene: TRBD2
V gene: TRBV9
CDR3 protein: CASSVQAGGYNEQFF
CDR3 DNA: TGTGCCAGCAGCGTACAAGCGGGAGGGTACAATGAGCAGTTCTTC

clone size: .
J gene: TRBJ2-7
D gene: .
V gene: TRBV28
CDR3 protein: CASRAGTPYYEQYF
CDR3 DNA: TGTGCCAGCAGAGCCGGGACACCATACTACGAGCAGTACTTC

clone size: .
J gene: TRBJ2-3
D gene: TRBD1
V gene: TRBV2
CDR3 protein: CASSEQGYSGTDTQYF
CDR3 DNA: TGTGCCAGCAGCGAACAGGGGTATTCTGGCACAGATACGCAGTATTTT

clone size: .
J gene: TRBJ2-3
D gene: .
V gene: TRBV27
CDR3 protein: CASSVDRNTDTQYF
CDR3 DNA: TGTGCCAGCAGTGTAGACAGAAACACAGATACGCAGTATTTT

clone size: .
J gene: TRBJ2-3
D gene: TRBD2
V gene: TRBV7-2
CDR3 protein: CASSLGASGSTDTQYF
CDR3 DNA: TGTGCCAGCAGCTTAGGGGCTAGCGGTAGCACAGATACGCAGTATTTT

clone size: .
J gene: TRBJ1-3
D gene: .
V gene: TRBV27
CDR3 protein: CASSLYRGHGDTIYF
CDR3 DNA: TGTGCCAGCAGTTTATATCGGGGACATGGGGACACCATATATTTT

clone size: .
J gene: TRBJ1-3
D gene: .
V gene: TRBV4-2
CDR3 protein: CASSQDLNGGVSGNTIYF
CDR3 DNA: TGTGCCAGCAGCCAAGATCTAAATGGGGGTGTCTCTGGAAACACCATATATTTT

clone size: .
J gene: TRBJ1-2
D gene: .
V gene: TRBV5-1
CDR3 protein: CASSLATEPGGYTF
CDR3 DNA: TGCGCCAGCAGCTTGGCGACAGAACCGGGCGGCTACACCTTC

clone size: .
J gene: TRBJ2-3
D gene: TRBD1
V gene: TRBV18
CDR3 protein: CASGRDRVDTQYF
CDR3 DNA: TGTGCCAGCGGAAGGGACAGGGTGGATACGCAGTATTTT

clone size: .
J gene: TRBJ2-5
D gene: .
V gene: TRBV7-3
CDR3 protein: CASSLAAVETQYF
CDR3 DNA: TGTGCCAGCAGCTTAGCGGCGGTGGAGACCCAGTACTTC

clone size: .
J gene: TRBJ2-1
D gene: .
V gene: TRBV27
CDR3 protein: CASRWGESSYNEQFF
CDR3 DNA: TGTGCCAGCAGATGGGGGGAGAGCTCCTACAATGAGCAGTTCTTC

clone size: .
J gene: TRBJ2-3
D gene: TRBD2
V gene: TRBV11-2
CDR3 protein: CASSLSSGSSDTQYF
CDR3 DNA: TGTGCCAGCAGCTTATCTAGCGGGAGTTCAGATACGCAGTATTTT

clone size: .
J gene: TRBJ2-7
D gene: .
V gene: TRBV29-1
CDR3 protein: CSVQRGRSYEQYF
CDR3 DNA: TGCAGCGTTCAAAGGGGCAGGTCCTACGAGCAGTACTTC

clone size: .
J gene: TRBJ2-1
D gene: TRBD2
V gene: TRBV27
CDR3 protein: CASSLSRASGRNEQFF
CDR3 DNA: TGTGCCAGCAGTTTATCTCGGGCTAGCGGGAGGAATGAGCAGTTCTTC

clone size: .
J gene: TRBJ2-3
D gene: TRBD1
V gene: TRBV12-5
CDR3 protein: CASGMGDRGPLF
CDR3 DNA: TGTGCTAGTGGTATGGGGGACAGGGGGCCTCTTTTT

clone size: .
J gene: TRBJ1-3
D gene: .
V gene: TRBV30
CDR3 protein: CAWMVPGQSTGNTIYF
CDR3 DNA: TGTGCCTGGATGGTACCGGGACAATCTACTGGAAACACCATATATTTT

clone size: .
J gene: TRBJ2-1
D gene: .
V gene: TRBV30
CDR3 protein: CAWSGEPTMEQFF
CDR3 DNA: TGTGCCTGGAGTGGAGAACCGACTATGGAGCAGTTCTTC

clone size: .
J gene: TRBJ2-7
D gene: .
V gene: TRBV2
CDR3 protein: CASSDQGQGYEQYF
CDR3 DNA: TGTGCCAGCAGTGATCAGGGCCAGGGTTACGAGCAGTACTTC

clone size: once
J gene: TRBJ1-3
D gene: TRBD1
V gene: TRBV6-5
CDR3 protein: CASSFLTGGAVNTIYF
CDR3 DNA: TGTGCCAGCAGTTTCCTGACAGGGGGCGCGGTAAACACCATATATTTT

clone size: .
J gene: TRBJ1-1
D gene: TRBD1
V gene: TRBV5-1
CDR3 protein: CASSADRVPTEAFF
CDR3 DNA: TGCGCCAGCAGCGCGGACAGGGTACCCACTGAAGCTTTCTTT

clone size: .
J gene: TRBJ2-7
D gene: .
V gene: TRBV5-4
CDR3 protein: CASSWENYEQYF
CDR3 DNA: TGTGCCAGCAGCTGGGAAAACTACGAGCAGTACTTC

clone size: .
J gene: TRBJ2-1
D gene: .
V gene: TRBV11-2
CDR3 protein: CASSSPRSKAAGNEQFF
CDR3 DNA: TGTGCCAGCAGCTCACCCCGCTCCAAGGCCGCGGGCAATGAGCAGTTCTTC

clone size: .
J gene: TRBJ1-1
D gene: .
V gene: TRBV10-2
CDR3 protein: CASRPRESYTEAFF
CDR3 DNA: TGCGCCAGCAGACCCAGGGAATCGTACACTGAAGCTTTCTTT

clone size: .
J gene: TRBJ2-1
D gene: .
V gene: TRBV20-1
CDR3 protein: CSAANNEQFF
CDR3 DNA: TGCAGTGCTGCTAACAATGAGCAGTTCTTC

clone size: .
J gene: TRBJ2-3
D gene: .
V gene: TRBV30
CDR3 protein: CAWSGTATQYF
CDR3 DNA: TGTGCCTGGAGTGGGACAGCAACGCAGTATTTT

clone size: .
J gene: TRBJ2-5
D gene: TRBD1
V gene: TRBV5-1
CDR3 protein: CASSTGQYQETQYF
CDR3 DNA: TGCGCCAGCAGCACGGGACAGTACCAAGAGACCCAGTACTTC

clone size: .
J gene: TRBJ2-1
D gene: TRBD2
V gene: TRBV4-2
CDR3 protein: CASSQDRMASGRAQVYNEQFF
CDR3 DNA: TGTGCCAGCAGCCAAGATAGGATGGCCAGCGGGAGGGCCCAGGTCTACAATGAGCAGTTCTTC

clone size: .
J gene: TRBJ2-1
D gene: TRBD2
V gene: TRBV2
CDR3 protein: CASKLAGGHEQFF
CDR3 DNA: TGTGCCAGCAAACTAGCGGGAGGTCATGAGCAGTTCTTC

clone size: .
J gene: TRBJ2-7
D gene: .
V gene: TRBV11-2
CDR3 protein: CASSLLRVYEQYF
CDR3 DNA: TGTGCCAGCAGCTTGCTTAGGGTCTACGAGCAGTACTTC

clone size: .
J gene: TRBJ1-5
D gene: TRBD1
V gene: TRBV30
CDR3 protein: CAWSAGTEGQPQHF
CDR3 DNA: TGTGCCTGGAGTGCCGGGACAGAGGGCCAGCCCCAGCATTTT

clone size: .
J gene: TRBJ2-1
D gene: TRBD1
V gene: TRBV2
CDR3 protein: CASSQGVTRADEQFF
CDR3 DNA: TGTGCCAGCAGTCAGGGGGTCACCCGCGCGGATGAGCAGTTCTTC

clone size: .
J gene: TRBJ1-5
D gene: .
V gene: TRBV18
CDR3 protein: CASSPDNNQPQHF
CDR3 DNA: TGTGCCAGCTCACCCGACAACAATCAGCCCCAGCATTTT

clone size: .
J gene: TRBJ2-2
D gene: .
V gene: TRBV21-1
CDR3 protein: CASSRERNTGELFF
CDR3 DNA: TGTGCCAGCAGCCGCGAGAGGAACACCGGGGAGCTGTTTTTT

clone size: .
J gene: TRBJ1-5
D gene: TRBD1
V gene: TRBV7-6
CDR3 protein: CASSPRDRGRNQPQHF
CDR3 DNA: TGTGCCAGCAGCCCAAGGGACAGGGGGCGCAATCAGCCCCAGCATTTT

clone size: .
J gene: TRBJ2-1
D gene: .
V gene: TRBV9
CDR3 protein: CASSELAVNYNEQFF
CDR3 DNA: TGTGCCAGCAGCGAACTTGCGGTCAACTACAATGAGCAGTTCTTC

clone size: .
J gene: TRBJ2-1
D gene: TRBD2
V gene: TRBV6-5
CDR3 protein: CASTRLAGNNEQFF
CDR3 DNA: TGTGCCAGCACCCGCCTAGCGGGCAACAATGAGCAGTTCTTC